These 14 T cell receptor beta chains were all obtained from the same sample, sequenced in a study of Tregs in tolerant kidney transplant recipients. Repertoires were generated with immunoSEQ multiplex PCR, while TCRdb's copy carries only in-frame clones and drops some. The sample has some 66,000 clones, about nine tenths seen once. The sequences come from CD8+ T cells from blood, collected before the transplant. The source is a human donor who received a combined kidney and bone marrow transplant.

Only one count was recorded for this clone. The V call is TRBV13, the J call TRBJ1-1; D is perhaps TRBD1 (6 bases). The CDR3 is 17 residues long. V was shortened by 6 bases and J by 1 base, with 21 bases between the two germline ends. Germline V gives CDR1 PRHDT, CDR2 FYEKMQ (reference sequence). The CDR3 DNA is TGTGCCAGCAGAGAGGCAGGGGTTATCAATCGGAACACTGAAGCTTTCTTT. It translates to CASREAGVINRNTEAFF.

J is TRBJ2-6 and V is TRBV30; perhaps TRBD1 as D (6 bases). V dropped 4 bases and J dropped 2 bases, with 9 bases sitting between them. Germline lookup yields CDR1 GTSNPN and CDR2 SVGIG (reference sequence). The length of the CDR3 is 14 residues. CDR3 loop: CAWTSGAGANVLTF. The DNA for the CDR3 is TGTGCCTGGACCTCAGGGGCTGGGGCCAACGTCCTGACTTTC.

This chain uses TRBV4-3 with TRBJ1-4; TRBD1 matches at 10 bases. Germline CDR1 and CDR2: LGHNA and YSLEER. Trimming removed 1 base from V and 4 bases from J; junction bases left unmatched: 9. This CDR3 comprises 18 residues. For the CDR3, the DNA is TGCGCCAGCAGCCAAGTGTGGGACAGGGGATGGGGTAATGAAAAACTGTTTTTT. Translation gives CASSQVWDRGWGNEKLFF.

The CDR3 DNA is TGTGCCTGGAGACAGGGTCGGGGCACCGGGGAGCTGTTTTTT. Amino acid sequence: CAWRQGRGTGELFF. This chain uses TRBV30 with TRBJ2-2; weak D call: TRBD1 (6 bases). V shed 3 bases and J shed 4 bases, with 12 bases lying between them. CDR1 is GTSNPN and CDR2 is SVGIG in the germline V gene (reference sequence). The CDR3 runs to 14 residues.

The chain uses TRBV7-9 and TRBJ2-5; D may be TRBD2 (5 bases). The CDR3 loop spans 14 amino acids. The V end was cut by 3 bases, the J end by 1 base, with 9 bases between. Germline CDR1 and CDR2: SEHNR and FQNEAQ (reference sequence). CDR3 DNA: TGTGCCAGCAGCTTGATAGCGCCCCAAGAGACCCAGTACTTC. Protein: CASSLIAPQETQYF. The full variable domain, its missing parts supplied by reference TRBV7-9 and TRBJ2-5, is DTGVSQNPRHKITKRGQNVTFRCDPISEHNRLYWYRQTLGQGPEFLTYFQNEAQLEKSRLLSDRFSAERPKGSFSTLEIQRTEQGDSAMYLCASSLIAPQETQYFGPGTRLLVL.

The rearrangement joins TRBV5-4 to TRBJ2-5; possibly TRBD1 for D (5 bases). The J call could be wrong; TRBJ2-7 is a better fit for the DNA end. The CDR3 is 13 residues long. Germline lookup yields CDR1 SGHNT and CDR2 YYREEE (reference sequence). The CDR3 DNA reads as TGTGCCAGCAGCTTCGACAGAACCTACGAGCAGTACTTC. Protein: CASSFDRTYEQYF.

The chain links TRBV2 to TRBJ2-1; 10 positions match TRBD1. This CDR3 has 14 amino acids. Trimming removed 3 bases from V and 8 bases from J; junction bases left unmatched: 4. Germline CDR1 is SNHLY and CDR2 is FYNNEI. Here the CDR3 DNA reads TGTGCCAGCAGTGAGGGACAGGGGTACGATGAGCAGTTCTTC. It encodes CASSEGQGYDEQFF.

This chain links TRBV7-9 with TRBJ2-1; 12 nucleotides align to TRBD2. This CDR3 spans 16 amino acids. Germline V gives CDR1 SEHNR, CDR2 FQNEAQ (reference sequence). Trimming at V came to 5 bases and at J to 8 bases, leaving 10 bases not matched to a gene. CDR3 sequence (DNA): TGTGCCAGCAGCGCACGACTAGCGGGAGAGGTCCATGAGCAGTTCTTC. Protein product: CASSARLAGEVHEQFF.

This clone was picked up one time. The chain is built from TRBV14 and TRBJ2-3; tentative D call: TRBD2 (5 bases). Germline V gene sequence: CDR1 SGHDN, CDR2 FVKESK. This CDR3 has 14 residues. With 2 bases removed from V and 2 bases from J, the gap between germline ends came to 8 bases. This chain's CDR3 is CASSQQRHTDTQYF. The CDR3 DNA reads TGTGCCAGCAGCCAACAGCGGCACACAGATACGCAGTATTTT.

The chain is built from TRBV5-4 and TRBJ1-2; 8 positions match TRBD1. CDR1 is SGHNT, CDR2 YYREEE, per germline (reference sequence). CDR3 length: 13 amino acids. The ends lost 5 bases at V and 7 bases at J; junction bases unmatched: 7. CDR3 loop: CASRPGGLSGYTF. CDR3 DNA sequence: TGTGCCAGCAGACCAGGGGGCTTATCTGGCTACACCTTC.

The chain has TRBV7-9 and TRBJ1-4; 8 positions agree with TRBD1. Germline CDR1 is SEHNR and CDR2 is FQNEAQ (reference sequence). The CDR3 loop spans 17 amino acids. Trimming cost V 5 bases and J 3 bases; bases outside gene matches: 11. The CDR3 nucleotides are TGTGCCAGCAGCGGGGAGGACAGGGAGGGGGCTAATGAAAAACTGTTTTTT. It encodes CASSGEDREGANEKLFF.

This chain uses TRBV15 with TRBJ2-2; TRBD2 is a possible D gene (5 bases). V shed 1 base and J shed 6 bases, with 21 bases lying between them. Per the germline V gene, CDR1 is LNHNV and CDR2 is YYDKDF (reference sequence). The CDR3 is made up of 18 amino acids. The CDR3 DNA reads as TGTGCCACCAGCAGAGTACGCCCCAGCGGAGCCACCTCCGGGGAGCTGTTTTTT. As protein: CATSRVRPSGATSGELFF.

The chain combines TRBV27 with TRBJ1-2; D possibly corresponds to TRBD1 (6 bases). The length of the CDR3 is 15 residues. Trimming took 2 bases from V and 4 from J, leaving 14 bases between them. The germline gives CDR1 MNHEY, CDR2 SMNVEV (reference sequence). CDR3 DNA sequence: TGTGCCAGCAGTTTAGGGGCAGGGGTGCCCTATGGCTACACCTTC. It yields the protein CASSLGAGVPYGYTF.

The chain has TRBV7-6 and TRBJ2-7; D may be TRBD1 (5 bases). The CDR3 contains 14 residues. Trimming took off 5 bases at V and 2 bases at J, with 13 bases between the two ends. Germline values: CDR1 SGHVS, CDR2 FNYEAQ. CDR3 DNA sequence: TGTGCCAGCAGCACCGAGACAGCTCCCTACGAGCAGTACTTC. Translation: CASSTETAPYEQYF.